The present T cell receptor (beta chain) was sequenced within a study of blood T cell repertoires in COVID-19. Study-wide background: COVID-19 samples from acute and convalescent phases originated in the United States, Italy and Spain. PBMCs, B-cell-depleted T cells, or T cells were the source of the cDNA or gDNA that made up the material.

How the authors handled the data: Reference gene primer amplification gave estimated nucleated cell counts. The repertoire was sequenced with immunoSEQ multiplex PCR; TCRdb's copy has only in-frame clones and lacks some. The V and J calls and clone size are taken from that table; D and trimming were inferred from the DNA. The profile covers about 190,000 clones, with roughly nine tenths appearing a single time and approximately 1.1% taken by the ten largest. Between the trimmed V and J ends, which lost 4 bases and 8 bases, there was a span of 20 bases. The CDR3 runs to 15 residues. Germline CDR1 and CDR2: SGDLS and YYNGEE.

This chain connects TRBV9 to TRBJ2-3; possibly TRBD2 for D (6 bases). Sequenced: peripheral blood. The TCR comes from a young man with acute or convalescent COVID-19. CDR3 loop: CASSTQSRVSGTQYF. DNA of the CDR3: TGTGCCAGCAGCACCCAATCCCGGGTTAGCGGTACGCAGTATTTT. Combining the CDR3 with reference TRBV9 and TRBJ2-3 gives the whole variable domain DSGVTQTPKHLITATGQRVTLRCSPRSGDLSVYWYQQSLDQGLQFLIQYYNGEERAKGNILERFSAQQFPDLHSELNLSSLELGDSALYFCASSTQSRVSGTQYFGPGTRLTVL.